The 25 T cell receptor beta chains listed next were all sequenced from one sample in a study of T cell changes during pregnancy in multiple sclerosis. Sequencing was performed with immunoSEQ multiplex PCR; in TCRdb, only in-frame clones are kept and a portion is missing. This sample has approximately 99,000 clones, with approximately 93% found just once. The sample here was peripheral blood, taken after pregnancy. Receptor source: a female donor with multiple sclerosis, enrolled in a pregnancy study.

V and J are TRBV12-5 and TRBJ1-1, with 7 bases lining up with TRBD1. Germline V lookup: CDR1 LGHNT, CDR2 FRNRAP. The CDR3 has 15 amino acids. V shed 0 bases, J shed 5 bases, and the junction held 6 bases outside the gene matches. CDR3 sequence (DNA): TGTGCTAGTGGTTTGGTACAGGGGCCGGTGACTGAAGCTTTCTTT. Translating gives CASGLVQGPVTEAFF. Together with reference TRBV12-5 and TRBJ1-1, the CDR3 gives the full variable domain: DARVTQTPRHKVTEMGQEVTMRCQPILGHNTVFWYRQTMMQGLELLAYFRNRAPLDDSGMPKDRFSAEMPDATLATLKIQPSEPRDSAVYFCASGLVQGPVTEAFFGQGTRLTVV.

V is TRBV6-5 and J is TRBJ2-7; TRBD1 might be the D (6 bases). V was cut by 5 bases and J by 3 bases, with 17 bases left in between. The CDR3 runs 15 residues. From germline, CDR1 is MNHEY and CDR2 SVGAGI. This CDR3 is CASSPGRTAVYEQYF. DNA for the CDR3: TGTGCCAGCAGTCCGGGACGGACAGCTGTCTACGAGCAGTACTTC.

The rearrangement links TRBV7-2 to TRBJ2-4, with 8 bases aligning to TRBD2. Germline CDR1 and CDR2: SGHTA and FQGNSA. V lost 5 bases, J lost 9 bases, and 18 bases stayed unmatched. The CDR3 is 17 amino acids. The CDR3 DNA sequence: TGTGCCAGCAGCCAACTCATAGCGGGGCCCTTCTCGGGCATTCAGTACTTC. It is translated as CASSQLIAGPFSGIQYF.

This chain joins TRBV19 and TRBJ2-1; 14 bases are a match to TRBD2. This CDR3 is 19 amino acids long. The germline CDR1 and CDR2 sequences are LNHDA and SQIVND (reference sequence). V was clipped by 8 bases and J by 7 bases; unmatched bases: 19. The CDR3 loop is CASPSGTSGSKGDRNEQFF. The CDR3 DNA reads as TGTGCCAGTCCTTCCGGGACTAGCGGGAGTAAAGGAGACAGGAATGAGCAGTTCTTC. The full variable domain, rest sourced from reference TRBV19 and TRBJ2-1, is DGGITQSPKYLFRKEGQNVTLSCEQNLNHDAMYWYRQDPGQGLRLIYYSQIVNDFQKGDIAEGYSVSREKKESFPLTVTSAQKNPTAFYLCASPSGTSGSKGDRNEQFFGPGTRLTVL.

The CDR3 DNA is TGCGCCAGCAGCCCCCTAGGCGCGGTGTCAGAGACCCAGTACTTC. Its protein product is CASSPLGAVSETQYF. The J gene is TRBJ2-5, the V gene TRBV5-1; D is uncertain. This CDR3 comprises 15 residues. CDR1 is SGHRS, CDR2 YFSETQ, per germline. Trimming shortened V by 4 bases and J by 4 bases, and 17 bases separated the two germline ends.

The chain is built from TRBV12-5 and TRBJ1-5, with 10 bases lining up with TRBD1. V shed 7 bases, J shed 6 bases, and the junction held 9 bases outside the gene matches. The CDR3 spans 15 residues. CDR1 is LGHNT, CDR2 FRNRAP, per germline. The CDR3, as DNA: TGTGCTAGTGCCCATCGACAGGGGGCCGGTCAGCCCCAGCATTTT. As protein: CASAHRQGAGQPQHF.

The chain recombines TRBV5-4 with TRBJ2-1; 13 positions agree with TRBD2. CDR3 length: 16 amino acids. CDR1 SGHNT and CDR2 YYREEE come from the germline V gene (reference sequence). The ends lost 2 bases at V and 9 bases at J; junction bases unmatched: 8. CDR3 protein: CASSFTLAGGRGEQFF. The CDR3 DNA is TGTGCCAGCAGCTTTACACTAGCGGGAGGGAGGGGTGAGCAGTTCTTC.

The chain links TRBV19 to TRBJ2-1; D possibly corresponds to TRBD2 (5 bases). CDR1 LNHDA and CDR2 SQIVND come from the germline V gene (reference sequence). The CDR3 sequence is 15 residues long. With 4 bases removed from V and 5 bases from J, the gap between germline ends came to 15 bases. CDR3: CASSTGSYAHNEQFF. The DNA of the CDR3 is TGTGCCAGTAGTACGGGATCGTACGCACACAATGAGCAGTTCTTC.

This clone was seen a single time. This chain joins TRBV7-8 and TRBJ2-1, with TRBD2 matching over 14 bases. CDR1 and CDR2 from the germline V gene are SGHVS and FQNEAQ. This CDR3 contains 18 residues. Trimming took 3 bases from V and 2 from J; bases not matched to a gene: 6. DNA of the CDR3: TGTGCCAGCAGCTTGGGACTAGCGGGAGAAGGACCCTACAATGAGCAGTTCTTC. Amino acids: CASSLGLAGEGPYNEQFF.

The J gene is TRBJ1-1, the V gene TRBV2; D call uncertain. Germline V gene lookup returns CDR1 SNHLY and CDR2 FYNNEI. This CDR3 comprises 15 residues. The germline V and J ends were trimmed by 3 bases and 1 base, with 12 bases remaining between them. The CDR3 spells CASSDGWVRNTEAFF. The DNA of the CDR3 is TGTGCCAGCAGTGACGGGTGGGTTCGGAACACTGAAGCTTTCTTT.

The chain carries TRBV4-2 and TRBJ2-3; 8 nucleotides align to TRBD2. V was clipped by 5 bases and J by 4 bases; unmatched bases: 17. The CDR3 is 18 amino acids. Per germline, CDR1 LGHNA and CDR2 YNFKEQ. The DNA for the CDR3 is TGTGCCAGCAGCGTAGAAGGAGCGAGCGGGAGCGTTTCAGATACGCAGTATTTT. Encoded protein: CASSVEGASGSVSDTQYF.

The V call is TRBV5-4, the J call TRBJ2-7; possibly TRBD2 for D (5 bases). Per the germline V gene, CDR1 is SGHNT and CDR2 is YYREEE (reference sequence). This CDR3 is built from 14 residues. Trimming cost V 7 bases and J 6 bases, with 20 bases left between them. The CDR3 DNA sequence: TGTGCCAGCGGACTCGGAGGTGTCGGAGTCGAGCAGTACTTC. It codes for CASGLGGVGVEQYF.

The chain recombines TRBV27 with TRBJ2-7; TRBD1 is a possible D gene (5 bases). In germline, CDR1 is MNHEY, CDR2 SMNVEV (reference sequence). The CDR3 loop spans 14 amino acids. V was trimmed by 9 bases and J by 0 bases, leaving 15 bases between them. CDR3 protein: CARSGRPVSYEQYF. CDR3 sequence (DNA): TGTGCCAGATCAGGGCGCCCGGTCTCCTACGAGCAGTACTTC.

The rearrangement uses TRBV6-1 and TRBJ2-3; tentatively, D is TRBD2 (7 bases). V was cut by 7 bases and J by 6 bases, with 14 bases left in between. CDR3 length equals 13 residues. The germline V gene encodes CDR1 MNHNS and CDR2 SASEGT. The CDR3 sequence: CASTSGGWDTQYF. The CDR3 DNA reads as TGTGCCAGCACCTCGGGGGGCTGGGATACGCAGTATTTT.

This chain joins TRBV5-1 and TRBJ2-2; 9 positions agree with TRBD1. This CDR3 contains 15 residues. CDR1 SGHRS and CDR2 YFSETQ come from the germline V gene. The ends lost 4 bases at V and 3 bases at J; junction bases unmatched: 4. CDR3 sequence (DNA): TGCGCCAGCAGCCACAGGGGGCTGGACACCGGGGAGCTGTTTTTT. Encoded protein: CASSHRGLDTGELFF.

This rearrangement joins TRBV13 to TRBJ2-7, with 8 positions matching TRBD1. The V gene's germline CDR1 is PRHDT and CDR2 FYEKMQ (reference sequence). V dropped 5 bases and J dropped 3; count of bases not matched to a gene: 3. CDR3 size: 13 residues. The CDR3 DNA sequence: TGTGCCAGCAGCCCAGGACAGGGCTACGAGCAGTACTTC. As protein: CASSPGQGYEQYF.

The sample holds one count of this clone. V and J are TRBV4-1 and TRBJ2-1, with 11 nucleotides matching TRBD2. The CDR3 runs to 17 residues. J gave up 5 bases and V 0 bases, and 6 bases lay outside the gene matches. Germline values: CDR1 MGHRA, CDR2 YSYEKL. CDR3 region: CASSQEISGRANNEQFF. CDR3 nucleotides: TGCGCCAGCAGCCAAGAGATTAGCGGGAGGGCCAACAATGAGCAGTTCTTC.

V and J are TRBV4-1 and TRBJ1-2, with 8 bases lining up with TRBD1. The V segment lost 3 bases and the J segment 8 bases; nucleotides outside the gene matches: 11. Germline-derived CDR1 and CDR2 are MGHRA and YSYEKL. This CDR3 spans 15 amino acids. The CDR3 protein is CASSHGDRGNSGYTF. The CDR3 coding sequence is TGCGCCAGCAGCCACGGAGACAGGGGAAATAGCGGCTACACCTTC.

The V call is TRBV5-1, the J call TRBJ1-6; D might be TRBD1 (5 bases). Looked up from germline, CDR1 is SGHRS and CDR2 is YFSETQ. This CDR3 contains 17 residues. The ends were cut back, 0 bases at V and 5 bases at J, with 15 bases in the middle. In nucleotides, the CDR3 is TGCGCCAGCAGCTTGGAAGGTACCAGGGTGGATAATTCACCCCTCCACTTT. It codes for CASSLEGTRVDNSPLHF.

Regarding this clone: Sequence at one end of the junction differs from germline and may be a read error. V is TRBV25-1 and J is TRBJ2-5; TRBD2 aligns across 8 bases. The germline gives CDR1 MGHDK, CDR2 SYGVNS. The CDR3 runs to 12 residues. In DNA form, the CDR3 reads TGTGCCAGCAGTCTAACCCAGCGGGAGCTTGACTTC. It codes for CASSLTQRELDF. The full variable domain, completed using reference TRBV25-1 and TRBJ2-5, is EADIYQTPRYLVIGTGKKITLECSQTMGHDKMYWYQQDPGMELHLIHYSYGVNSTEKGDLSSESTVSRIRTEHFPLTLESARPSHTSQYLCASSLTQRELDFGPGTRLLVL.

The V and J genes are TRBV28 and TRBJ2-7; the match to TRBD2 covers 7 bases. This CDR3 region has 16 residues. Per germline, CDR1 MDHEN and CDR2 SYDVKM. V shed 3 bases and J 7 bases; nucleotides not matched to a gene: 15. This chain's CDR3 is CASSFRPGQNGGEQYF. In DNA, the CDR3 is TGTGCCAGCAGTTTCCGACCAGGCCAGAACGGGGGGGAGCAGTACTTC.

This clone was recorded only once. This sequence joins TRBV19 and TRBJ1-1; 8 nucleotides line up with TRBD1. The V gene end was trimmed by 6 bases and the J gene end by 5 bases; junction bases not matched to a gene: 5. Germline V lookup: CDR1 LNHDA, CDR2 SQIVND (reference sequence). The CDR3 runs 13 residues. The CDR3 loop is CASRDRVRTEAFF. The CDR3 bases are TGTGCCAGTAGGGACAGGGTGCGGACTGAAGCTTTCTTT. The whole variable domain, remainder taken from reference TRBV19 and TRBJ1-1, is DGGITQSPKYLFRKEGQNVTLSCEQNLNHDAMYWYRQDPGQGLRLIYYSQIVNDFQKGDIAEGYSVSREKKESFPLTVTSAQKNPTAFYLCASRDRVRTEAFFGQGTRLTVV.

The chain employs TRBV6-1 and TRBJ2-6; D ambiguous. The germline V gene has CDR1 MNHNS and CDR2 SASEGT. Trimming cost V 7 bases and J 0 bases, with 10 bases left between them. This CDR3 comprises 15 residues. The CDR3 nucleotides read TGTGCCAGCACCCCCTCCCCCTCTGGGGCCAACGTCCTGACTTTC. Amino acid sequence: CASTPSPSGANVLTF.

This CDR3 reads CASRATGLLGTEAFF. The CDR3, as DNA: TGTGCCAGCAGGGCCACAGGGTTATTGGGGACTGAAGCTTTCTTT. The genes are TRBV6-6 and TRBJ1-1, with D tentatively TRBD1 (6 bases). The germline V and J ends were trimmed by 6 bases and 5 bases, with 19 bases remaining between them. From germline, CDR1 is MNHNY and CDR2 SVGAGI (reference sequence). CDR3 size: 15 residues.

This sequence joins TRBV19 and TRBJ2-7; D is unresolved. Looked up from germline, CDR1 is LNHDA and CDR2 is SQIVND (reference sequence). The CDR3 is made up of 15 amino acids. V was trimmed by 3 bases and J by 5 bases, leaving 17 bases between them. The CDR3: CASSIGDPMSHEQYF. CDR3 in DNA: TGTGCCAGTAGTATCGGAGACCCGATGTCCCACGAGCAGTACTTC.